Detailed here is one TCR beta chain. This sample is part of a study of blood T cell repertoires in COVID-19. Authors' data handling: The assay estimated nucleated cells by amplifying reference gene primers. Some clones are missing from TCRdb's copy, which holds only in-frame ones; the method was immunoSEQ multiplex PCR. V and J calls and clone size come straight from that table; D and trimming were deduced from the DNA. The sample lists about 130,000 clones, approximately 90% seen once, with approximately 1.2% in the top ten. Trimming pared 1 base from V and 6 bases from J, leaving 13 bases between. The CDR3 contains 15 residues. Looked up from germline, CDR1 is SGHTA and CDR2 is FQGNSA.

V is TRBV7-2 and J is TRBJ1-5; tentatively, D is TRBD1 (5 bases). The sequenced sample consisted of peripheral blood. This TCR derives from an elderly woman with acute or convalescent COVID-19. CDR3 amino acids: CASSLGSREAQPQHF. CDR3 DNA sequence: TGTGCCAGCAGCTTAGGGTCCAGGGAGGCTCAGCCCCAGCATTTT.